The next 22 T cell receptor beta chains were all read from a single sample in a study of siplizumab effects on memory and regulatory T cells. Here immunoSEQ multiplex PCR was the method, and the copy in TCRdb shows in-frame clones only, minus some. The data show 65,000 to 70,000 clones, about 90% seen once. The specimen was Tregs sorted from blood. These receptors all stem from a human donor in good health.

The chain combines TRBV7-9 with TRBJ1-4, with 8 bases lining up with TRBD1. The CDR3 has 16 amino acids. From germline, CDR1 is SEHNR and CDR2 FQNEAQ (reference sequence). V gave up 5 bases and J gave up 10 bases; unmatched junction bases: 15. As DNA, the CDR3 is TGTGCCAGCAGCACCGGCCCCCGGACAGGGACGGGAAAACTGTTTTTT. Translating it yields CASSTGPRTGTGKLFF.

The rearrangement uses TRBV6-1 and TRBJ2-7; 7 bases fit TRBD2. The CDR3 consists of 15 residues. Germline lookup yields CDR1 MNHNS and CDR2 SASEGT. Trimming removed 1 base from V and 4 bases from J; junction bases left unmatched: 7. CDR3: CASSEGLAVPYEQYF. The CDR3 nucleotides read TGTGCCAGCAGTGAAGGGCTAGCGGTACCTTACGAGCAGTACTTC.

This rearrangement joins TRBV30 to TRBJ1-1; a possible D gene is TRBD1 (5 bases). With 0 bases removed from V and 0 bases from J, the gap between germline ends came to 8 bases. Germline lookup yields CDR1 GTSNPN and CDR2 SVGIG (reference sequence). The CDR3 runs 14 residues. The CDR3 region is CAWSVGPLNTEAFF. CDR3 nucleotides: TGTGCCTGGAGTGTGGGACCTTTGAACACTGAAGCTTTCTTT.

The chain carries TRBV9 and TRBJ2-7; D is uncertain. This CDR3 contains 15 residues. The V and J ends lost 0 bases and 3 bases respectively, with 13 bases between them. Germline V gene sequence: CDR1 SGDLS, CDR2 YYNGEE. In nucleotides, the CDR3 is TGTGCCAGCAGCGTAGATTGGGTAACCCTCTACGAGCAGTACTTC. It codes for CASSVDWVTLYEQYF.

The J gene is TRBJ2-7, the V gene TRBV7-9, with TRBD1 identical over 7 bases. The CDR3 spans 16 residues. With 2 bases clipped from V and 3 bases from J, the junction kept 10 bases outside the gene matches. Germline CDR1 reads SEHNR; CDR2 reads FQNEAQ (reference sequence). The CDR3 sequence is CASSLPTGTAYYEQYF. The CDR3 DNA follows: TGTGCCAGCAGCTTACCAACCGGGACAGCCTACTACGAGCAGTACTTC.

Here the CDR3 reads CASRTVPNEKLFF. The CDR3 nucleotides read TGTGCCAGCAGGACAGTTCCTAATGAAAAACTGTTTTTT. V gene TRBV6-6 combines with J gene TRBJ1-4; D is perhaps TRBD1 (5 bases). Looked up from germline, CDR1 is MNHNY and CDR2 is SVGAGI (reference sequence). V gave up 6 bases and J gave up 3 bases, with 8 bases separating them. The CDR3 runs to 13 residues.

This clone occurred once. J is TRBJ1-4 and V is TRBV7-2; a weak D match, TRBD1 (6 bases). There are 15 residues in the CDR3. V shed 1 base and J shed 7 bases, with 13 bases lying between them. Germline assignment: CDR1 SGHTA and CDR2 FQGNSA. The CDR3 nucleotides read TGTGCCAGCAGCTTAGAAGGGGGAGGGGTTGAAAAACTGTTTTTT. Translation gives CASSLEGGGVEKLFF.

The gene calls are TRBV20-1 and TRBJ1-1; D possibly corresponds to TRBD1 (6 bases). V was shortened by 5 bases and J by 7 bases, with 11 bases between the two germline ends. This CDR3 comprises 11 residues. Per the germline V gene, CDR1 is DFQATT and CDR2 is SNEGSKA (reference sequence). CDR3 sequence reads: CSAGGRNEAFF. The CDR3 nucleotides read TGCAGTGCTGGGGGGCGAAATGAAGCTTTCTTT.

The chain carries TRBV5-4 and TRBJ1-2, with 10 positions matching TRBD1. With 4 bases clipped from V and 3 bases from J, the junction kept 9 bases outside the gene matches. CDR3 length: 16 amino acids. Germline V gene data show CDR1 as SGHNT and CDR2 as YYREEE (reference sequence). In DNA form, the CDR3 reads TGTGCCAGCAGCCTGGACAGGGGGGGGTTTGACTATGGCTACACCTTC. Translating gives CASSLDRGGFDYGYTF.

The chain carries TRBV7-9 and TRBJ2-7, with D perhaps matching TRBD1 or TRBD2 (5 bases each). V gave up 4 bases and J gave up 5 bases, with 12 bases separating them. This CDR3 comprises 13 residues. Germline V gives CDR1 SEHNR, CDR2 FQNEAQ (reference sequence). This CDR3 is CASSSGRLDEQYF. CDR3 nucleotides: TGTGCCAGCAGCTCGGGACGGTTGGACGAGCAGTACTTC.

The genes are TRBV30 and TRBJ1-3; D is uncertain. Trimming took 2 bases from V and 4 from J, leaving 6 bases between them. The germline V gene has CDR1 GTSNPN and CDR2 SVGIG (reference sequence). This CDR3 region has 12 residues. This CDR3 reads CAWSRAGNTIYF. CDR3 nucleotides: TGTGCCTGGAGTCGCGCCGGAAACACCATATATTTT.

About this clone itself: The junction differs from germline at one of its ends, possibly a read error. The chain links TRBV7-7 to TRBJ2-5; 9 bases fit TRBD2. This CDR3 region has 14 residues. Germline CDR1 reads SSHAT; CDR2 reads FNYEAQ (reference sequence). CDR3 sequence (DNA): TGTGCTAGCAGCCGATATAGCGGGAGAGAGACCCAGTACTTC. Translating gives CASSRYSGRETQYF.

The rearrangement links TRBV7-9 to TRBJ2-2; no firm D call. This CDR3 has 15 residues. Germline loops: CDR1 SEHNR, CDR2 FQNEAQ (reference sequence). V lost 2 bases to trimming and J lost 2 bases, with 9 bases between them. This CDR3 reads CASSLRFENTGELFF. DNA of the CDR3: TGTGCCAGCAGCTTAAGATTTGAAAACACCGGGGAGCTGTTTTTT. Full variable domain (rest looked up from reference TRBV7-9 and TRBJ2-2): DTGVSQNPRHKITKRGQNVTFRCDPISEHNRLYWYRQTLGQGPEFLTYFQNEAQLEKSRLLSDRFSAERPKGSFSTLEIQRTEQGDSAMYLCASSLRFENTGELFFGEGSRLTVL.

V usage is TRBV15 and J usage is TRBJ2-1; the match to TRBD2 covers 14 bases. CDR1 is LNHNV and CDR2 is YYDKDF in the germline V gene (reference sequence). The V gene end was trimmed by 5 bases and the J gene end by 7 bases; junction bases not matched to a gene: 7. CDR3 length equals 16 residues. This CDR3 is CATSLEWTSGRNEQFF. The CDR3 DNA reads TGTGCCACCAGCCTAGAGTGGACTAGCGGGAGGAATGAGCAGTTCTTC. The variable domain in full, completed from reference TRBV15 and TRBJ2-1, reads DAMVIQNPRYQVTQFGKPVTLSCSQTLNHNVMYWYQQKSSQAPKLLFHYYDKDFNNEADTPDNFQSRRPNTSFCFLDIRSPGLGDTAMYLCATSLEWTSGRNEQFFGPGTRLTVL.

The chain recombines TRBV7-8 with TRBJ2-1; either TRBD1 or TRBD2 may supply D (5 bases each). Germline loops: CDR1 SGHVS, CDR2 FQNEAQ. The CDR3 loop spans 13 amino acids. Trimming stripped 3 bases from V and 7 bases from J, with 10 bases between. The CDR3 nucleotides are TGTGCCAGCAGCTTCCTGGGGGAGAATGAGCAGTTCTTC. It codes for CASSFLGENEQFF. Full variable domain (missing parts from reference TRBV7-8 and TRBJ2-1): GAGVSQSPRYKVAKRGQDVALRCDPISGHVSLFWYQQALGQGPEFLTYFQNEAQLDKSGLPSDRFFAERPEGSVSTLKIQRTQQEDSAVYLCASSFLGENEQFFGPGTRLTVL.

The rearrangement links TRBV6-5 to TRBJ2-2; D not resolved. Per germline, CDR1 MNHEY and CDR2 SVGAGI. The V and J ends lost 0 bases and 1 base respectively, with 9 bases between them. The CDR3 has 16 amino acids. The CDR3 DNA sequence: TGTGCCAGCAGTTACTCGATCGTATTGAACACCGGGGAGCTGTTTTTT. Protein product: CASSYSIVLNTGELFF.

The chain combines TRBV5-1 with TRBJ2-1; 9 nucleotides align to TRBD2. This CDR3 is built from 15 residues. The germline V gene encodes CDR1 SGHRS and CDR2 YFSETQ. The V segment lost 0 bases and the J segment 4 bases; nucleotides outside the gene matches: 2. The DNA of the CDR3 is TGCGCCAGCAGCTTGGAAAGCGGGGGGTACAATGAGCAGTTCTTC. Encoded protein: CASSLESGGYNEQFF.

The chain recombines TRBV7-9 with TRBJ2-7, with TRBD2 identical over 10 bases. The ends lost 5 bases at V and 6 bases at J; junction bases unmatched: 10. The CDR3 is made up of 15 amino acids. The germline V gene has CDR1 SEHNR and CDR2 FQNEAQ (reference sequence). The chain's CDR3 is CASSGTSGISGEQYF. In nucleotides, the CDR3 is TGTGCCAGCAGCGGTACTAGCGGGATTAGCGGCGAGCAGTACTTC.

The chain links TRBV11-3 to TRBJ1-4, with unresolved D. The CDR3 contains 14 residues. CDR1 and CDR2 (germline): SGHNT, YENEEA. The V end was cut by 2 bases, the J end by 3 bases, with 7 bases between. The DNA for the CDR3 is TGTGCCAGCAGCTTAAGCAGCTCTAATGAAAAACTGTTTTTT. Encoded protein: CASSLSSSNEKLFF.

The rearrangement uses TRBV11-2 and TRBJ2-5; a possible D gene is TRBD1 (5 bases). Judging by the DNA end, TRBJ2-7 fits better; the J call may be wrong. This CDR3 is 15 amino acids long. CDR1 is SGHAT and CDR2 is FQNNGV in the germline V gene. CDR3 nucleotides: TGTGCCAGCAGCTTAGTTATAGGCAGGGTGTACGAGCAGTACTTC. Protein: CASSLVIGRVYEQYF.

CDR3 sequence reads: CASSLQGAFDYEQYF. The CDR3 DNA is TGTGCCAGCAGCCTCCAGGGGGCCTTTGACTACGAGCAGTACTTC. The chain employs TRBV7-8 and TRBJ2-7; TRBD1 matches 8 bases. J lost 3 bases, V lost 5 bases, and 9 bases had no gene match. Germline V CDR1 and CDR2: SGHVS, FQNEAQ. The CDR3 is 15 amino acids.

This clone was seen once. CDR3 coding DNA: TGTGCCAGCAGTCGACTAGCGGGAGCCTACGAGCAGTACTTC. Encoded protein: CASSRLAGAYEQYF. This chain joins TRBV6-1 and TRBJ2-7; 12 nucleotides line up with TRBD2. Per the germline V gene, CDR1 is MNHNS and CDR2 is SASEGT. After removal of 5 bases from V and 2 bases from J, the junction contained 1 base not matched to a gene. The CDR3 consists of 14 residues.